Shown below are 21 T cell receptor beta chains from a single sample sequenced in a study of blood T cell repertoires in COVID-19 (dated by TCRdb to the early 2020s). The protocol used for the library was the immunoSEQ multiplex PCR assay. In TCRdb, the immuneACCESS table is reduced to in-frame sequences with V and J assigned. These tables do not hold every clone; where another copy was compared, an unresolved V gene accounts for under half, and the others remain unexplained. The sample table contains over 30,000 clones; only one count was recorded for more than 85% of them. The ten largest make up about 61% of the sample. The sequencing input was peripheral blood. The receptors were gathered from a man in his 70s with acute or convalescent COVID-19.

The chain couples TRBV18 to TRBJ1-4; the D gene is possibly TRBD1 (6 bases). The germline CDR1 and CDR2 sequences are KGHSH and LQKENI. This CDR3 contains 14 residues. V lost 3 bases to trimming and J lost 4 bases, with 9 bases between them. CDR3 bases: TGTGCCAGCTCACCGGACAGAAGTAATGAAAAACTGTTTTTT. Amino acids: CASSPDRSNEKLFF.

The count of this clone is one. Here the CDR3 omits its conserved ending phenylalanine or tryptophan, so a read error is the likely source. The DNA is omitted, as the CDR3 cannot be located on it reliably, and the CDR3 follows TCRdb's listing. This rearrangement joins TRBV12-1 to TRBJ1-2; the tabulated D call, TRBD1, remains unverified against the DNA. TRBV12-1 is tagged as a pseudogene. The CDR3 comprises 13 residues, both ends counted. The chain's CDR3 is CASRGPGALPGLP.

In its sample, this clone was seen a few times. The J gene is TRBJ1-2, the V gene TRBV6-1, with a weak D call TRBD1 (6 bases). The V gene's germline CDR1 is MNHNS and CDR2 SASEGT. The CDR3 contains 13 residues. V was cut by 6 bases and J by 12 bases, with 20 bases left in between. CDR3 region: CASRSTGLALDTF. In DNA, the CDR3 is TGTGCCAGCAGGTCGACAGGCCTGGCTTTAGACACCTTC.

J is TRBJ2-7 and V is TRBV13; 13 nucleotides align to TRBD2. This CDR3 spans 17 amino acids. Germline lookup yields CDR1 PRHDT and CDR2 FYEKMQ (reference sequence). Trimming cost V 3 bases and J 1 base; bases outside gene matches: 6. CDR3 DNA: TGTGCCAGCAGCTTCCGGACTAGCGGGAGAGGATCCTACGAGCAGTACTTC. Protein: CASSFRTSGRGSYEQYF.

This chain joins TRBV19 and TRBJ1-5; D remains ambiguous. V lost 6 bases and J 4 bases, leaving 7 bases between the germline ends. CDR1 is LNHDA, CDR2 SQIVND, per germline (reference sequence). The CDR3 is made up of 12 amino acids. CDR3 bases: TGTGCCAGTAGCCTGCGGAATCAGCCCCAGCATTTT. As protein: CASSLRNQPQHF.

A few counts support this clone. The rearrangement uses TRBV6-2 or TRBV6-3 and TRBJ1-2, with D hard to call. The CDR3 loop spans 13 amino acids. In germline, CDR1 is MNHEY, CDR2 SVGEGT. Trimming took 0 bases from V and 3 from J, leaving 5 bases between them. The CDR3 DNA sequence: TGTGCCAGCAGTTACTCAGGAGACTATGGCTACACCTTC. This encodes CASSYSGDYGYTF.

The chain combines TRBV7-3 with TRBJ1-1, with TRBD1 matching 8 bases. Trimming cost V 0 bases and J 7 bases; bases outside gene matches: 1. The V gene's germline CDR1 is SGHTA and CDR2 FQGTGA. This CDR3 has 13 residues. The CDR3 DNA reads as TGTGCCAGCAGCTTAACACAGGGGGGTGAAGCTTTCTTT. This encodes CASSLTQGGEAFF.

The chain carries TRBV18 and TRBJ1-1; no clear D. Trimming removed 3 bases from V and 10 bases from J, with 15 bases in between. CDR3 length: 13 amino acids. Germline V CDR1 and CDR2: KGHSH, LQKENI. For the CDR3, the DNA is TGTGCCAGCTCACCCTATGGGCCGCCCTTAGCTTTCTTT. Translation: CASSPYGPPLAFF.

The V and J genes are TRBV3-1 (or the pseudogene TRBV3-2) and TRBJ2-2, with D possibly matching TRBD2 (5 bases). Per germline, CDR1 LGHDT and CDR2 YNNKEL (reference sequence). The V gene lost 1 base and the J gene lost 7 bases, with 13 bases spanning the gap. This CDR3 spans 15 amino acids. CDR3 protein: CASSQVSYRDGELFF. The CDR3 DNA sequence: TGTGCCAGCAGCCAAGTTAGCTATCGGGACGGGGAGCTGTTTTTT.

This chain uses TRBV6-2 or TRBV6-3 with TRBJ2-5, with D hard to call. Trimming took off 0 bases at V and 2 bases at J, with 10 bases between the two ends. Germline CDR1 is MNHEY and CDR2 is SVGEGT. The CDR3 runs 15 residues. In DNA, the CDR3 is TGTGCCAGCAGTTACTCCGAGAGTCCGCAAGAGACCCAGTACTTC. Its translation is CASSYSESPQETQYF.

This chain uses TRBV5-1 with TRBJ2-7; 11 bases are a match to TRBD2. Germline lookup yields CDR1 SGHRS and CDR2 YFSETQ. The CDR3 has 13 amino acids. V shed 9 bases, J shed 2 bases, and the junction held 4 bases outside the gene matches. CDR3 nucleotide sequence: TGCGCCACTGGGACTAGCGGCCCCTACGAGCAGTACTTC. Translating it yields CATGTSGPYEQYF.

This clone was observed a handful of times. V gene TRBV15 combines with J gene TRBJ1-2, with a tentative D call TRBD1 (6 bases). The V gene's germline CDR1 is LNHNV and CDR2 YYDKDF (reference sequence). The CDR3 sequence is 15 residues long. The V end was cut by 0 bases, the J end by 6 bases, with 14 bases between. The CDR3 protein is CATSRDGGGLDGYTF. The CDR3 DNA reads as TGTGCCACCAGCAGAGATGGCGGGGGCCTGGATGGCTACACCTTC. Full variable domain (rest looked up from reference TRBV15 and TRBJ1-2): DAMVIQNPRYQVTQFGKPVTLSCSQTLNHNVMYWYQQKSSQAPKLLFHYYDKDFNNEADTPDNFQSRRPNTSFCFLDIRSPGLGDTAMYLCATSRDGGGLDGYTFGSGTRLTVV.

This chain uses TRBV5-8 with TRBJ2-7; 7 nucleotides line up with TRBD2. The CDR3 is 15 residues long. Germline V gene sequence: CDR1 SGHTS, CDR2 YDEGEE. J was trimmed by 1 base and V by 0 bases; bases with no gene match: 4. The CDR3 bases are TGTGCCAGCAGCTTGGGCGGGAGAGGGTCCTACGAGCAGTACTTC. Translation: CASSLGGRGSYEQYF.

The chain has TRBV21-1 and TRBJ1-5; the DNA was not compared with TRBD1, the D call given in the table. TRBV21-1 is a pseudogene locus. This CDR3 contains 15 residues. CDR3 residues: CASRHRQGGFQPQHF. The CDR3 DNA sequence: TGTGCCAGCAGACACAGACAGGGAGGTTTTCAGCCCCAGCATTTT.

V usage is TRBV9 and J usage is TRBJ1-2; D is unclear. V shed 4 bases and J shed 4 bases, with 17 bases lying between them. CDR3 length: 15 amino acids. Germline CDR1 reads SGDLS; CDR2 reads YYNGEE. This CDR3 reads CASSPSDLLPYGYTF. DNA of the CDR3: TGTGCCAGCAGCCCCAGCGACCTCCTACCCTATGGCTACACCTTC.

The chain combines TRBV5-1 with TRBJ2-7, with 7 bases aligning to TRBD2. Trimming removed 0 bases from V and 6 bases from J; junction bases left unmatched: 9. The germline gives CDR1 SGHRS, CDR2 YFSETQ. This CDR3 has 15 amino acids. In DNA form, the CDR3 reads TGCGCCAGCAGCTTGGAGAGCGGGGAGTTAGTCGAGCAGTACTTC. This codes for CASSLESGELVEQYF.

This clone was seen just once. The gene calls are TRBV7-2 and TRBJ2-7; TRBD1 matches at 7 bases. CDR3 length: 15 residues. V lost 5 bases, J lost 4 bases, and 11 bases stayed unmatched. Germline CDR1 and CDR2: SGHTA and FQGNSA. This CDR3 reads CASSHQSGTEYEQYF. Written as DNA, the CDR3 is TGTGCCAGCAGCCATCAATCCGGGACAGAATACGAGCAGTACTTC.

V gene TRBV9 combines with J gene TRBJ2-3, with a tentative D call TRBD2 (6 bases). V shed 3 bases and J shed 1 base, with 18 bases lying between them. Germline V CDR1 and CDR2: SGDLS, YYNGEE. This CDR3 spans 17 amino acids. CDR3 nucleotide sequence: TGTGCCAGCAGCGCCCAGGGACTCTCACAGGGCACAGATACGCAGTATTTT. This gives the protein CASSAQGLSQGTDTQYF.

The CDR3 is CASSSNSLNYEQYF. The CDR3 bases are TGCGCCAGCAGCTCCAATTCACTAAACTACGAGCAGTACTTC. The V call is TRBV5-1, the J call TRBJ2-7; D call uncertain. The CDR3 runs 14 residues. V lost 3 bases and J 3 bases, leaving 13 bases between the germline ends. Germline V gives CDR1 SGHRS, CDR2 YFSETQ.

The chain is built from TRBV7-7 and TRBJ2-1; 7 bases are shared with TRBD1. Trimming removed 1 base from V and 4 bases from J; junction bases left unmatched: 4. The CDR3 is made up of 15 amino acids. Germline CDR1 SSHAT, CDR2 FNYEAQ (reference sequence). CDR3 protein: CASSLGGTAYNEQFF. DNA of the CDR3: TGTGCCAGCAGCTTAGGGGGGACAGCTTACAATGAGCAGTTCTTC.

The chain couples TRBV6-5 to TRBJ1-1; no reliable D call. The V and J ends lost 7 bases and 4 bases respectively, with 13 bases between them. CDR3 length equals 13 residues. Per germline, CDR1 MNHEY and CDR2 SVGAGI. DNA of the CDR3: TGTGCCAGCAATCGGGAGGGCTTCACTGAAGCTTTCTTT. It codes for CASNREGFTEAFF.